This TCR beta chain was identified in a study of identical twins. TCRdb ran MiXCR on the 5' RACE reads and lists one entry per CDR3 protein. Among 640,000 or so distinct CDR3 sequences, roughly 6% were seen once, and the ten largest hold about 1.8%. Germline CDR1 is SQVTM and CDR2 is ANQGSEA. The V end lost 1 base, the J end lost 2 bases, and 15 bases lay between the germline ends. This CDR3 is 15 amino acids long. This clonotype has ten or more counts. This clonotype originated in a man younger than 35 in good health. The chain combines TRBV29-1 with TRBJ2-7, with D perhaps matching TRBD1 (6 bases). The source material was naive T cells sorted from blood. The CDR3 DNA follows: TGCAGCGTTGAAGGGCAGCAGGGGCGACCCTACGAGCAGTACTTC. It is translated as CSVEGQQGRPYEQYF.